The TCR beta chain described here comes from a study of CD8 T cells in ankylosing spondylitis (dated by TCRdb to the late 2010s). Study-wide context: The study set out to find disease-linked TCR variants by profiling T cell receptor beta repertoires in ankylosing spondylitis patients and healthy donors. The full study cohort comprised 25 or so ankylosing spondylitis patients and some 100 healthy donors. Peripheral blood samples were taken, and synovial fluid was additionally collected from ankylosing spondylitis patients. The paper's findings and limits, for the study overall: Some motif variants were previously reported in synovial fluid and blood of reactive arthritis patients, suggesting common disease-initiation mechanisms. Blood from ankylosing spondylitis patients appeared to be characterized by a TCR beta motif made up of under ten highly homologous amino acid variants. In peripheral blood, the disease-linked clones were found at relatively low frequencies and had a CD8+ phenotype. Significant enrichment of the disease-linked clones was reported in matched synovial fluid samples from ankylosing spondylitis patients.

This clonotype was seen only once. Its specific antigen is unknown. No base quality values were provided; no much bigger clone lies one nucleotide off. One read alone provides weak support. Deletion took 4 bases off V and 1 base off J, with a span of 10 bases between the germline ends. Its CDR3 holds 15 amino acids, cysteine through phenylalanine. The retained sequence is limited to the CDR3, 45 bases, with the frame set at the first base. Reading the germline V gene gives CDR1 KGHDR and CDR2 SFDVKD. The listed sequencing device is Illumina HiSeq 2500. Quantitative 5'-RACE with molecular barcodes was the method used to prepare the TCR beta libraries. As for how the authors treated the data: Disease-linked TCR variants were identified with a new computational method built on a probabilistic model of VDJ rearrangement. In-frame beta chains were kept once TCRdb had trimmed the public reads at Q25 with fastp and called clones with MiXCR. CDR3 protein duplicates are merged, each entry listing the most common genes and DNA. These V and J calls originate from TCRdb's pipeline instead of the authors' own analysis. Within this sample are hundreds of thousands of distinct CDR3 sequences, with approximately 8% of them counted one time only. The ten largest clonotypes hold more than 4.5% of the sample.

The clonotype comes from a female donor with ankylosing spondylitis or in good health (not recorded which). The sequence links TRBV24-1 to TRBJ2-1, and the D gene may be TRBD2, 6 bases matching. Sequencing was performed on blood, either unsorted or a sorted T cell fraction (not recorded which). For the CDR3, the sequence is CATSEEGGSYNEQFF. The bases are TGTGCCACCAGTGAAGAGGGAGGATCCTACAATGAGCAGTTCTTC.